This T cell receptor (beta chain) derives from a study of graft-versus-host responses after intestinal transplantation. Study-wide background: The study gave all recipients anti-thymocyte globulin induction, then tacrolimus and steroids for 2 to 3 years. Study-wide points: Association was observed between peak circulating GvH clone levels and early post-transplant HvG declines. The study found high graft-versus-host to host-versus-graft clonal ratios in allografts of patients with graft-donor T cell macrochimerism.

Some clones are missing from TCRdb's copy, which holds only in-frame ones; the method was immunoSEQ multiplex PCR. This sample has about 13,000 clones, with about 36% found just once. Irradiated stimulators labeled with violet dye, approximately 200,000 in number, were plated with approximately 200,000 CFSE-labeled responders. The CDR3 length is 13 residues. The germline V and J ends were trimmed by 4 bases and 4 bases, with 13 bases remaining between them. Germline V lookup: CDR1 SQVTM, CDR2 ANQGSEA. The source was alloreactive CD4+ T cells from a mixed lymphocyte reaction culture, collected before intestinal transplant. The subset was: CFSE-low proliferating T cells sorted from approximately six-day pre-transplant mixed lymphocyte reaction (GvH or HvG direction). The V call is TRBV29-1, the J call TRBJ1-1; the D gene is possibly TRBD1 (6 bases). This TCR came from a human patient who received an intestinal transplant. The CDR3 region is CSVGGQFGTEAFF. CDR3 DNA: TGCAGCGTTGGGGGGCAGTTCGGCACTGAAGCTTTCTTT.